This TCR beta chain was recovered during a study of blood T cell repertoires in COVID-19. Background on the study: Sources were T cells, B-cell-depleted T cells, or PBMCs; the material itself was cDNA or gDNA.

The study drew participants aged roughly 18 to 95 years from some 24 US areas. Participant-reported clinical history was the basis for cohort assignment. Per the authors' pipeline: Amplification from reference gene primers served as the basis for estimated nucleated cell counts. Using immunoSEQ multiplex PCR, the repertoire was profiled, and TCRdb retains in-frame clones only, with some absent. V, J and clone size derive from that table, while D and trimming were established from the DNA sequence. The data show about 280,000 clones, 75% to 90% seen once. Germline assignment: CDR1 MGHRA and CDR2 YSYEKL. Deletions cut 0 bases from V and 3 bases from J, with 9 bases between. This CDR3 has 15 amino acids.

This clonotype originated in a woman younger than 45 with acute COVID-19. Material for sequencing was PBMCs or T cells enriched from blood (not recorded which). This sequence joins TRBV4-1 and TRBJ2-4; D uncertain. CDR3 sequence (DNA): TGCGCCAGCAGCCAAGAAACATCTGGCAAAAACATTCAGTACTTC. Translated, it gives CASSQETSGKNIQYF.